Listed below are T cell receptor beta chains from one sample, sequenced in a study of blood T cells in healthy people across ages. Via MiXCR, TCRdb re-called the 5' RACE reads, giving one row per CDR3 protein. The sample contains 790,000 or so distinct CDR3 sequences, around 50% of which appear only once. The sample was blood. These receptors were obtained from a middle-aged man in good health. Both conserved end residues are part of each CDR3. A D gene is named only where the DNA matches it firmly. Clone size is shown for a subset of rows, as once, few, many or a class of expanded clone.

DNA	CDR3	V	J	D	size
TGTGCCAGCAGTGGACGACATAACCAAGAGACCCAGTACTTC	CASSGRHNQETQYF	TRBV6-1	TRBJ2-5	NA	NA
TGTGCCAGCAGCAGGAGGGAGGTAGGAAGGACAGATACGCAGTATTTT	CASSRREVGRTDTQYF	TRBV6-5	TRBJ2-3	NA	NA
TGTGCCAGCAGCTCCGTCGGCAATGAGCAGTTCTTC	CASSSVGNEQFF	TRBV7-2	TRBJ2-1	NA	few
TGTGCCAGCAGGCGAGAAAATAGCAATCAGCCCCAGCATTTT	CASRRENSNQPQHF	TRBV12-3/TRBV12-4	TRBJ1-5	NA	NA
TGCGCCAGCAGCCAAGATCTTCAGGGCGGTCAGCTGTACTTC	CASSQDLQGGQLYF	TRBV4-1	TRBJ2-5	NA	NA
TGCAGTGCTCCGGAGAACGGACTAGCGGGAGGAGAGCAGTACTTC	CSAPENGLAGGEQYF	TRBV20-1	TRBJ2-7	TRBD2	NA
TGTGCCAGCAGCCCTACAGGGGCGAACACCGGGGAGCTGTTTTTT	CASSPTGANTGELFF	TRBV12-3/TRBV12-4	TRBJ2-2	TRBD1	few
TGTGCCACGCCAGCCCGCCGGGGGGAAAAACTGTTTTTT	CATPARRGEKLFF	TRBV2	TRBJ1-4	NA	NA
TGTGCCAGCAGTTTAGAAACGGGGGGGCGGGAGACCCAGTACTTC	CASSLETGGRETQYF	TRBV6-6	TRBJ2-5	TRBD2	few
TGTGCCAGCAGCTTAGCCGGCACAGGGCGAGTGGCTGAAGCTTTCTTT	CASSLAGTGRVAEAFF	TRBV7-2	TRBJ1-1	NA	NA
TGCAGTGCCGAGCCTGGCGGGAGCCTCGAGCAGTACTTC	CSAEPGGSLEQYF	TRBV20-1	TRBJ2-7	TRBD2	NA
TGTGCCAACGTCTGGGGCAGGGGTATTAATTCTTCCGAGCAGTACTTC	CANVWGRGINSSEQYF	TRBV7-8	TRBJ2-7	NA	NA
TGTGCCAGCTCTCTTCCGGGACAGGGTTCCACCTACGAGCAGTACTTC	CASSLPGQGSTYEQYF	TRBV18	TRBJ2-7	TRBD1	NA
TGTGCCAGCAGCGCGAGGACAGACGCGAACACCGGGGAGCTGTTTTTT	CASSARTDANTGELFF	TRBV7-9	TRBJ2-2	NA	NA
TGTGCCACCAGTGATTCGGGGACAGGAAAGCAAAACAATGAGCAGTTCTTC	CATSDSGTGKQNNEQFF	TRBV24-1	TRBJ2-1	TRBD1	NA
TGTGCCAGCAGCCCCTCCACCCACGGGAGGTCCTACAATGAGCAGTTCTTC	CASSPSTHGRSYNEQFF	TRBV9	TRBJ2-1	TRBD2	NA
TGTGCCAGCAGCGCACGGACTAGCGGGGGGCCCACCTACGAGCAGTACTTC	CASSARTSGGPTYEQYF	TRBV9	TRBJ2-7	TRBD2	NA
TGTGCCAGCAGACACCCACAGGGGATAAACTATGGCTACACCTTC	CASRHPQGINYGYTF	TRBV28	TRBJ1-2	TRBD1	NA
TGTGCCAGCAGCCGTAGACTAGCTGACAATGAGCAGTTCTTC	CASSRRLADNEQFF	TRBV7-3	TRBJ2-1	TRBD2	NA
TGTGCCAGCAGCCTACATCGGGACAGGGCTTACAATGAGCAGTTCTTC	CASSLHRDRAYNEQFF	TRBV7-8	TRBJ2-1	TRBD1	NA
TGCAGTGCGGGACAGTTCGGCACTGAAGCTTTCTTT	CSAGQFGTEAFF	TRBV20-1	TRBJ1-1	TRBD1	NA
TGCGCCGGCAGCTTGGAGGCTAGCTCCACAGATACGCAGTATTTT	CAGSLEASSTDTQYF	TRBV5-1	TRBJ2-3	NA	NA
TGTGCCAGCAGCTTGATGGGTCGCCTCGGGACAGATACGCAGTATTTT	CASSLMGRLGTDTQYF	TRBV11-1	TRBJ2-3	NA	few
TGTGCCAGCAGCAACCGAGGAGACCCGGAATCTGAAGCTTTCTTT	CASSNRGDPESEAFF	TRBV13	TRBJ1-1	NA	NA
TGTGCCATCAGTGATTGGGGGCCTAATGAAAAACTGTTTTTT	CAISDWGPNEKLFF	TRBV10-3	TRBJ1-4	NA	NA
TGTGCCAGCAGAAGGGGTCTCGGCAATCAGCCCCAGCATTTT	CASRRGLGNQPQHF	TRBV6-5	TRBJ1-5	NA	few
TGTGCCAGCCGCCCCAGCGGGAGGGCCAAAGGACCCACAGATACGCAGTATTTT	CASRPSGRAKGPTDTQYF	TRBV12-3/TRBV12-4	TRBJ2-3	TRBD2	few